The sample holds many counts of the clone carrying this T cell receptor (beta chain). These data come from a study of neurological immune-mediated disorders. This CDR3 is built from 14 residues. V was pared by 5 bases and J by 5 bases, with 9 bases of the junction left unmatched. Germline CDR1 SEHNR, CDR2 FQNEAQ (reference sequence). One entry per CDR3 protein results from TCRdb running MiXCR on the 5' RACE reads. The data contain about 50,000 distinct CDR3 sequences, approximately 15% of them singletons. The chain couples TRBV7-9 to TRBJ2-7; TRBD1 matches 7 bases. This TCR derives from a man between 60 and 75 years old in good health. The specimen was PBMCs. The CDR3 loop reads CASSRTGSGDEQYF. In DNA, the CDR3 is TGTGCCAGCAGCCGGACAGGCTCTGGGGACGAGCAGTACTTC. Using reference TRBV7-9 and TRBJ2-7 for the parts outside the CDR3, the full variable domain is DTGVSQNPRHKITKRGQNVTFRCDPISEHNRLYWYRQTLGQGPEFLTYFQNEAQLEKSRLLSDRFSAERPKGSFSTLEIQRTEQGDSAMYLCASSRTGSGDEQYFGPGTRLTVT.